This T cell receptor beta chain came from a study of cytomegalovirus exposure and HLA in healthy donors. General study findings and limits: Exclusion applied to some V segments, including TRBV6-2 and TRBV6-3, as they were indistinguishable. The likely origin of a cluster of highly shared sequence variants was a sequencing artifact.

For this clone: Its antigen is unidentified.

Each donor was healthy, and each was a bone marrow donor. This CDR3 is 17 amino acids long. Per the germline V gene, CDR1 is MDHEN and CDR2 is SYDVKM. Germline trimming cut 5 bases from V and 0 bases from J; bases unmatched to any gene: 9. Primers included in the PCR were 60 Vbeta and 13 Jbeta primers. Original methodology: In a later analysis, some 11 million of tens of millions of unique beta chains occurred in at least two donors. TCRdb's copy holds only in-frame clones and misses some; the assay was immunoSEQ multiplex PCR. V and J calls and clone size are those listed in that table; D and trimming were worked out from the DNA. The sample records under 100,000 clones, about three quarters being singletons.

This rearrangement joins TRBV28 to TRBJ2-3, with 9 bases lining up with TRBD2. The sequence derives from a woman aged 45-60 years in good health and CMV-seropositive. Source material: PBMCs. CDR3 nucleotides: TGTGCCAGCAGTACCCCCTCCGGGACTAGCAGCACAGATACGCAGTATTTT. This codes for CASSTPSGTSSTDTQYF.